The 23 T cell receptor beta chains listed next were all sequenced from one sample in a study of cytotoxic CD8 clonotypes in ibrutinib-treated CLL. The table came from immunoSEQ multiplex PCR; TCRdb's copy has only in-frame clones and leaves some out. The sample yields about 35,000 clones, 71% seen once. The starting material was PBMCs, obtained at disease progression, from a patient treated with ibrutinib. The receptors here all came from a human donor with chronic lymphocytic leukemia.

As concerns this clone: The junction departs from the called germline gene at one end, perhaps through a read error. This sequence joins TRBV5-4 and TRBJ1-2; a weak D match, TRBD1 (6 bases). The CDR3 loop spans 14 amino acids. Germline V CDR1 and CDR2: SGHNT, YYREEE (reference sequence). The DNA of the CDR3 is TGTGCCAGCAGCTTGGAAGGGAGACAGGTTTCCCTACTCTTC. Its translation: CASSLEGRQVSLLF.

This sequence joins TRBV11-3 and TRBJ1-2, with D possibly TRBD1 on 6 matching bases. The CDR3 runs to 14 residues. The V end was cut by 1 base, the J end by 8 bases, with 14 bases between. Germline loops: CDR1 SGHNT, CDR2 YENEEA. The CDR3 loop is CASSLGPGAKGYTF. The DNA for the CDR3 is TGTGCCAGCAGCTTAGGTCCGGGGGCCAAGGGCTACACCTTC.

CDR3 protein: CASSPFGQVFNSPLHF. As DNA, the CDR3 is TGTGCCAGCAGCCCTTTCGGACAGGTTTTTAATTCACCCCTCCACTTT. The chain has TRBV9 and TRBJ1-6; 7 bases agree with TRBD1. The length of the CDR3 is 16 residues. V dropped 4 bases and J dropped 6; count of bases not matched to a gene: 10. The germline V gene has CDR1 SGDLS and CDR2 YYNGEE.

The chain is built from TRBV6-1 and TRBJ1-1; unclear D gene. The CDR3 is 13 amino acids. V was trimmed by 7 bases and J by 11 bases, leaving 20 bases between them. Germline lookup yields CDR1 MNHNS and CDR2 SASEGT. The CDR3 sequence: CASTQGQLLEAFF. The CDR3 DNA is TGTGCCAGCACTCAAGGCCAGCTACTGGAGGCTTTCTTT.

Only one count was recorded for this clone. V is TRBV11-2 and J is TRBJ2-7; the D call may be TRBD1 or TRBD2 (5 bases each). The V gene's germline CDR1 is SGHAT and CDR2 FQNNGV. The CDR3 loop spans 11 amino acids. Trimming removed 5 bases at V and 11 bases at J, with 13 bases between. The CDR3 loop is CASSHSGPEYF. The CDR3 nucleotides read TGTGCCAGCAGCCACTCGGGGCCGGAGTACTTC.

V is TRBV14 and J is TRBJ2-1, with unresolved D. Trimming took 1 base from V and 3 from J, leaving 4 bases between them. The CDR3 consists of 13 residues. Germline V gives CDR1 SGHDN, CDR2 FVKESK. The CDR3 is CASSQGIYNEQFF. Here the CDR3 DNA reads TGTGCCAGCAGCCAAGGGATCTACAATGAGCAGTTCTTC.

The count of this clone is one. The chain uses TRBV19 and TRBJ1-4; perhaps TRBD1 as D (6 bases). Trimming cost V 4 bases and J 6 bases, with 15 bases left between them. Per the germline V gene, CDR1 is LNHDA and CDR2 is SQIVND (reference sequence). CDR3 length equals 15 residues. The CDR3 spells CASSKTGTKDEKLFF. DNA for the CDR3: TGTGCCAGTAGTAAAACCGGGACAAAGGATGAAAAACTGTTTTTT. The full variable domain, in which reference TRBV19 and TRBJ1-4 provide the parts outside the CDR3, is DGGITQSPKYLFRKEGQNVTLSCEQNLNHDAMYWYRQDPGQGLRLIYYSQIVNDFQKGDIAEGYSVSREKKESFPLTVTSAQKNPTAFYLCASSKTGTKDEKLFFGSGTQLSVL.

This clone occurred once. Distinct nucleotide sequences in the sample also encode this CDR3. As DNA, the CDR3 is TGTGCCAGCAGCTTGGCCGCCGGGACGAAAGAGGCTTTCTTT. The encoded protein is CASSLAAGTKEAFF. This sequence joins TRBV5-4 and TRBJ1-1; D is possibly TRBD1 (5 bases). CDR1 SGHNT and CDR2 YYREEE come from the germline V gene (reference sequence). Between the trimmed V and J ends, which lost 0 bases and 11 bases, there was a span of 17 bases. This CDR3 comprises 14 residues.

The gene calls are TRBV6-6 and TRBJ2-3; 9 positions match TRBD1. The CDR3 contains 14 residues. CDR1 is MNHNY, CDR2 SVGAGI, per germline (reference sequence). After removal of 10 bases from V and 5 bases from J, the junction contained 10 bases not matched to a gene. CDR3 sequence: CATHRDRVRDTQYF. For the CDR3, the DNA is TGTGCCACCCACCGGGACAGGGTGAGAGATACGCAGTATTTT.

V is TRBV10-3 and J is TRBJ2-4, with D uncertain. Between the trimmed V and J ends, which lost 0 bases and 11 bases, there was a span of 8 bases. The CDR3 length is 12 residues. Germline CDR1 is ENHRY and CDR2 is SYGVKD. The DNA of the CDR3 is TGTGCCATCAGTGAGTCGAGCACCCTTCAGTACTTC. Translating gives CAISESSTLQYF.

CDR3 coding DNA: TGTGCCAGCAGCTTAGTTGCGGGGGGTCGAGAGACCCAGTACTTC. It translates to CASSLVAGGRETQYF. The chain carries TRBV7-9 and TRBJ2-5; TRBD2 matches 8 bases. The CDR3 totals 15 residues. With 1 base clipped from V and 4 bases from J, the junction kept 5 bases outside the gene matches. Germline V gene lookup returns CDR1 SEHNR and CDR2 FQNEAQ (reference sequence). Variable domain in full (rest from reference TRBV7-9 and TRBJ2-5): DTGVSQNPRHKITKRGQNVTFRCDPISEHNRLYWYRQTLGQGPEFLTYFQNEAQLEKSRLLSDRFSAERPKGSFSTLEIQRTEQGDSAMYLCASSLVAGGRETQYFGPGTRLLVL.

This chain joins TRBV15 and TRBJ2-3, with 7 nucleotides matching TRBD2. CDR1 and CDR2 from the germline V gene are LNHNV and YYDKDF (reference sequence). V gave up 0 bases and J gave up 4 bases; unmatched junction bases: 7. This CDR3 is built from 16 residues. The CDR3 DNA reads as TGTGCCACCAGCAGAGAGTTACTAGCGAATGCAGATACGCAGTATTTT. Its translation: CATSRELLANADTQYF.

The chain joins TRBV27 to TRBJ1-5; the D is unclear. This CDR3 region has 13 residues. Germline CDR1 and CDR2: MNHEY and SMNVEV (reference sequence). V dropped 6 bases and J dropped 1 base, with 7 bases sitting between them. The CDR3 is CASSQLSNQPQHF. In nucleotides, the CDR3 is TGTGCCAGCAGCCAGTTGAGCAATCAGCCCCAGCATTTT.

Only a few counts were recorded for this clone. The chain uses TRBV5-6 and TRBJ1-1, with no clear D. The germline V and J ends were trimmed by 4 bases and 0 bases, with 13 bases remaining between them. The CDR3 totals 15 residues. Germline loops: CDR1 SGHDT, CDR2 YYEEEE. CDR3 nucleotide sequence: TGTGCCAGCAGCCACTTACACCTCATGAACACTGAAGCTTTCTTT. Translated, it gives CASSHLHLMNTEAFF.

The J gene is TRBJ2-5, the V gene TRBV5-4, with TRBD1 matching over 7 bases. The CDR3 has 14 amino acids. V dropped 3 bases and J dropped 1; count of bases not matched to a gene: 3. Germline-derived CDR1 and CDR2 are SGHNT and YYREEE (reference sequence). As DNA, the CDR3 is TGTGCCAGCAGCTCCGACAGGGTCCAAGAGACCCAGTACTTC. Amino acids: CASSSDRVQETQYF.

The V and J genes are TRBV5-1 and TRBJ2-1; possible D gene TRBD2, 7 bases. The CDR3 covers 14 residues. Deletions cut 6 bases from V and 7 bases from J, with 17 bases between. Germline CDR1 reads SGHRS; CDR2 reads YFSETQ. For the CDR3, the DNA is TGCGCCAGCACCCTCGGGGGGCCCAAGAATGAGCAGTTCTTC. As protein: CASTLGGPKNEQFF.

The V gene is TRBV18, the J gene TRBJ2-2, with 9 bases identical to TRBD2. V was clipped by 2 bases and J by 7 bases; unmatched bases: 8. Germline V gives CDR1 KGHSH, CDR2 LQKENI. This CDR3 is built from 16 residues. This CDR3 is CASSPGASGALGELFF. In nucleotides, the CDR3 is TGTGCCAGCTCACCAGGAGCTAGCGGGGCCCTCGGGGAGCTGTTTTTT.

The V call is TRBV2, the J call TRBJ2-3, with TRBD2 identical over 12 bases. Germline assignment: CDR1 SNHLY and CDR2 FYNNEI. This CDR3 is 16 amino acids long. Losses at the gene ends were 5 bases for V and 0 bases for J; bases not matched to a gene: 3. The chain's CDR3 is CASSFGLAGSTDTQYF. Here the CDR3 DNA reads TGTGCCAGCAGTTTCGGACTAGCGGGGAGCACAGATACGCAGTATTTT.

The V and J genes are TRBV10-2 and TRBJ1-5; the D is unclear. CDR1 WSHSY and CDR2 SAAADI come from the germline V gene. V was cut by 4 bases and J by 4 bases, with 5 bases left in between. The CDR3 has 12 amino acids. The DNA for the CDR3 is TGCGCCAGCAGTGGGTTGAATCAGCCCCAGCATTTT. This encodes CASSGLNQPQHF.

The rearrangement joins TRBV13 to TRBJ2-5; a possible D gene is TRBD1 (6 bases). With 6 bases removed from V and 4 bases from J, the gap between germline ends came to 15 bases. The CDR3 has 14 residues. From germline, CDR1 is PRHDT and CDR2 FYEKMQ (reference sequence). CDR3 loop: CASSSRGSGETQYF. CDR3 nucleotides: TGTGCCAGCAGTTCCAGGGGCAGTGGAGAGACCCAGTACTTC.

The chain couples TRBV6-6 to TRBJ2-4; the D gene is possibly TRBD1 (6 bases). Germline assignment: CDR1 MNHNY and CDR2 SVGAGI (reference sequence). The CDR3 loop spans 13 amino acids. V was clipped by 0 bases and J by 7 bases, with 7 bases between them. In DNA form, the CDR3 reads TGTGCCAGCAGTTACTCTAGGGGGAACATTCAGTACTTC. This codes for CASSYSRGNIQYF.

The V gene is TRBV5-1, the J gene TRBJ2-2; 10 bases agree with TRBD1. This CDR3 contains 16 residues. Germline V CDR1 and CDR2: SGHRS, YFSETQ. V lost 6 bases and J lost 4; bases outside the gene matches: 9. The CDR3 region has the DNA TGCGCCAGCAAAACAGGACAGGGGGTCGCCACCGGGGAGCTGTTTTTT. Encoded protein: CASKTGQGVATGELFF.

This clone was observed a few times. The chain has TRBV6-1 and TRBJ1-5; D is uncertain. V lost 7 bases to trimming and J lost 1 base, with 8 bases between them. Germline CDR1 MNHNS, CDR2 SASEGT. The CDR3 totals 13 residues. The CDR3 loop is CASMSLSNQPQHF. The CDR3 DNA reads TGTGCCAGCATGTCGCTGAGCAATCAGCCCCAGCATTTT.